This TCR beta chain stems from a study of CD8 T cells in Susac syndrome. RNA was extracted with the RNeasy kit, and a quantity of roughly 0.5 to 1 ug was reverse transcribed using random hexamers. It was immunoSEQ multiplex PCR that amplified TCR beta CDR3 across 54 Vbeta and 13 Jbeta. TCRdb called the immunoSEQ multiplex PCR reads again in MiXCR, with one record for every CDR3 protein. This sample has 110,000 or so distinct CDR3 sequences, with roughly 92% found just once. There are 16 residues in the CDR3. Germline V gives CDR1 SNHLY, CDR2 FYNNEI. The V and J ends lost 2 bases and 2 bases, in that order; junction bases with no gene match: 6. The authors carried out high-throughput sequencing of TCR beta. They applied it to CD8+ and CD4+ T cells obtained from blood. Controls were age- and sex-matched healthy donors. Negative isolation yielded CD4+ and CD8+ T cells, and FACS enriched TEMRA cells.

This receptor was taken from a human donor in good health. The chain links TRBV2 to TRBJ1-5; 7 nucleotides match TRBD1. The sequencing input was CD8+ T cells from PBMCs. In DNA, the CDR3 is TGTGCCAGCAGTGAATTCAGGGGGAGAGGCAATCAGCCCCAGCATTTT. Translated, it gives CASSEFRGRGNQPQHF.